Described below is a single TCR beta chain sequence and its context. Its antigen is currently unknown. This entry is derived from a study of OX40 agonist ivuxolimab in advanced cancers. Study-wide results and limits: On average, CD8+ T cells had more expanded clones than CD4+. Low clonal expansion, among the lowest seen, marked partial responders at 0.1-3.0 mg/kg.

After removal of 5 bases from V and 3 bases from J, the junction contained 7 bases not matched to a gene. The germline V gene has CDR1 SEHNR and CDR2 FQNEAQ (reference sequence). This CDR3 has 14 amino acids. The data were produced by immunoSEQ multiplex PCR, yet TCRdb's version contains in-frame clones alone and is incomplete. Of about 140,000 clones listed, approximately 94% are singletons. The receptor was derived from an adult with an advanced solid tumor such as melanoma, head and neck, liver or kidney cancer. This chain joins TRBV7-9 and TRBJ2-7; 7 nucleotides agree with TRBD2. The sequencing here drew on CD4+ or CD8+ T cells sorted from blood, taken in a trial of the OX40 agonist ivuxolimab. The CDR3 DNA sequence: TGTGCCAGCAGCCCCCAGGGAGGGAACTACGAGCAGTACTTC. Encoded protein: CASSPQGGNYEQYF.